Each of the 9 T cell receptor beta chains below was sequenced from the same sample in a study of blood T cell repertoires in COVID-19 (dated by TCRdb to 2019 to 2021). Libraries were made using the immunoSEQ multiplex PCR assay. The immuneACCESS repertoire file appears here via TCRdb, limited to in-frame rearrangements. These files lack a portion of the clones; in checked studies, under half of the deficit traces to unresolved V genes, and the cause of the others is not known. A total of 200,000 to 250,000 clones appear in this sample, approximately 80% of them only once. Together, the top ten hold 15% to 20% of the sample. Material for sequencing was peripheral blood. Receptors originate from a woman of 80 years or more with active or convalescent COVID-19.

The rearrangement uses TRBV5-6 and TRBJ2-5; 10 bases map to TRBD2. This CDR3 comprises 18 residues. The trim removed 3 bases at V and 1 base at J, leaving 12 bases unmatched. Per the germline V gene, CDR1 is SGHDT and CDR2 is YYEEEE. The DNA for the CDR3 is TGTGCCAGCAGCTCCGAGACTATGCAGCGGGGGGGCCAAGAGACCCAGTACTTC. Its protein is CASSSETMQRGGQETQYF.

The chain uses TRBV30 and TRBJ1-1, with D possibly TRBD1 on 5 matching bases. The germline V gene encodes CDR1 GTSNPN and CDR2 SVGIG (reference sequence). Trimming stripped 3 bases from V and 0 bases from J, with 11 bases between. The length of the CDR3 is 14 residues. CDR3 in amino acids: CAWRDRVMNTEAFF. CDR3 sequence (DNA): TGTGCCTGGAGAGACAGAGTGATGAACACTGAAGCTTTCTTT.

The CDR3 region is CASRETGQNYGYTF. CDR3 coding DNA: TGTGCCAGCAGAGAGACAGGCCAGAACTATGGCTACACCTTC. This chain uses TRBV6-5 with TRBJ1-2; D perhaps matches TRBD1 (6 bases). Germline-derived CDR1 and CDR2 are MNHEY and SVGAGI. V was clipped by 6 bases and J by 2 bases, with 13 bases between them. This CDR3 is 14 amino acids long.

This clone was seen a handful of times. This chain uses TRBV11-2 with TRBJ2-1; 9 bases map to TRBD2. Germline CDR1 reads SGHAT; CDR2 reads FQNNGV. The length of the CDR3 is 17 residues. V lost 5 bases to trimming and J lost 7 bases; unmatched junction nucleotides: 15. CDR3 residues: CASSRIGLAYKVNEQFF. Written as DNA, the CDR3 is TGTGCCAGCAGCCGCATTGGACTAGCGTATAAGGTGAATGAGCAGTTCTTC.

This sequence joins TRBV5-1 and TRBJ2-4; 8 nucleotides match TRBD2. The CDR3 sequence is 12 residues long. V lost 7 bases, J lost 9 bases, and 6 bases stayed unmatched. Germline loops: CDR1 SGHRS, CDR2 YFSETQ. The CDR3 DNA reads TGCGCCAGCCGGGAGGGGTCGGGCATTCAGTACTTC. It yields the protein CASREGSGIQYF.

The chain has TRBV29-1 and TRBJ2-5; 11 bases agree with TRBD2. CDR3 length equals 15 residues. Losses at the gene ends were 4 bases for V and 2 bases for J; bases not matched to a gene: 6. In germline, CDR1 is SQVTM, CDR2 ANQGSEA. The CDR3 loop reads CSVALAGGPQETQYF. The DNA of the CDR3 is TGCAGCGTTGCCCTAGCGGGAGGACCACAAGAGACCCAGTACTTC.

The CDR3 loop reads CASSLASGGFYNEQFF. The CDR3 region has the DNA TGTGCCAGCAGCTTAGCTAGCGGGGGCTTCTACAATGAGCAGTTCTTC. The chain uses TRBV7-8 and TRBJ2-1, with TRBD2 matching 9 bases. Germline trimming cut 0 bases from V and 3 bases from J; bases unmatched to any gene: 3. Germline CDR1 reads SGHVS; CDR2 reads FQNEAQ. This CDR3 region has 16 residues.

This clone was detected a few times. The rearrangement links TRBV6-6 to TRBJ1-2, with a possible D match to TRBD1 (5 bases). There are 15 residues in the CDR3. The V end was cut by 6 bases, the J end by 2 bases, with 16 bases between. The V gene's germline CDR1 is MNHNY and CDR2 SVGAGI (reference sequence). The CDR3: CASSLEGRGNYGYTF. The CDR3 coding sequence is TGTGCCAGCAGCTTGGAGGGACGCGGGAACTATGGCTACACCTTC.

Here the CDR3 DNA reads TGTGCCAGCAGTTTAGACAGCAACTATGGCTACACCTTC. Amino acid sequence: CASSLDSNYGYTF. The rearrangement joins TRBV28 to TRBJ1-2, with D maybe TRBD1 (5 bases). Trimming removed 2 bases at V and 2 bases at J, with 6 bases between. Germline CDR1 reads MDHEN; CDR2 reads SYDVKM. CDR3 length: 13 amino acids.